This entry is about one T cell receptor (beta chain). The data derive from a study of blood T cell repertoires in COVID-19. Across the study: PBMCs, B-cell-depleted T cells, or T cells provided the cDNA or gDNA that made up the material.

The CDR3 sequence is 16 residues long. Germline V gives CDR1 SGHAT, CDR2 FQDESV (reference sequence). The V and J ends lost 2 bases and 2 bases respectively, with 16 bases between them. The method was immunoSEQ multiplex PCR; TCRdb's version includes in-frame clones alone and lacks a portion of them. This repertoire shows some 170,000 clones, roughly 87% found once; its top ten account for around 1.5%. The rearrangement joins TRBV11-1 to TRBJ2-7; perhaps TRBD2 as D (5 bases). Sequencing was done on a sample of peripheral blood. This receptor was obtained from a woman in her forties or fifties with acute or convalescent COVID-19. CDR3 in amino acids: CASSLNPPGLTYEQYF. CDR3 bases: TGTGCCAGCAGCTTAAATCCTCCCGGACTTACCTACGAGCAGTACTTC.